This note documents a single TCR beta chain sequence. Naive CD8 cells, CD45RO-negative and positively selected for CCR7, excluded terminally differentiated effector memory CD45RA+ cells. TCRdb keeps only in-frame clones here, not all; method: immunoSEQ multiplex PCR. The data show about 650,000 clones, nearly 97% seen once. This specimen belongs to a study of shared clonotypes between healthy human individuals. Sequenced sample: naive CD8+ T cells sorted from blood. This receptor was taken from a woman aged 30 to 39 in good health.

This CDR3 is CAISTNEGGPAYIQYF. The CDR3 DNA follows: TGTGCCATTTCGACGAACGAAGGAGGACCAGCTTACATTCAGTACTTC. V and J are TRBV10-3 and TRBJ2-4, with a weak D call TRBD2 (5 bases). The CDR3 is made up of 16 amino acids. The germline V gene encodes CDR1 ENHRY and CDR2 SYGVKD. V was clipped by 9 bases and J by 8 bases, with 26 bases between them.